This T cell receptor beta chain is from a study of cytomegalovirus exposure and HLA in healthy donors (dated by TCRdb to 2017 to 2019). Some background on the complete study: An earlier analysis of approximately 640 of the donors reported roughly 270 Gb of sequence data and 100 million to 140 million unique TCR beta sequences from 150 million to 200 million T cells. The number of donors typed differed by locus, with about 629-630 for A, B, C, DRB1 and DQB1, more than 500 for DQA1, about 610 for DPA1, and 472 for DPB1. All discovery cohort repertoires had been generated using a single sequencing platform. A separate validation cohort of 90 to 150 different subjects was used in addition to the roughly 620-subject first cohort. The study used immunosequencing to profile the T cell repertoires of approximately 690 subjects and linked those repertoires to cytomegalovirus serostatus. High-throughput TCR immunosequencing, statistical association of individual TCRs with disease status, and machine learning were combined to predict cytomegalovirus infection status. Of the roughly 410 genotyped donors, 75% to 85% were placed in the genetic ancestry cluster associated with self-reported Caucasian donors. Four or five DR-DQ haplotypes were handled as single units for association and clustering because linkage in the cohort was strong. In an earlier analysis of about 590 of the donors, high-throughput TCR beta sequencing was used to judge whether each TCR beta V gene segment behaved as functional or pseudogenic. Donor age, sex, ethnicity and CMV serostatus were compiled together with the repertoire data. Among 300 to 450 genotyped donors of the cohort, an average of approximately 230,000 unique TCR beta nucleotide sequences were sequenced per donor, around 20% of them non-productive. A later genetic analysis took genome-wide SNP genotypes for 398 of the 666 donors and used that subset as a discovery cohort. Rather than using new phenotypic data, the later analysis identified candidate immune exposures from TCR beta sequences and from how often those sequences occurred across donors. Both class I and class II loci were covered by HLA typing, at four-digit resolution. In a later analysis, previously published TCR beta repertoires from roughly 710 donors were re-analyzed and high-resolution HLA genotyping was added so that TCR occurrence patterns could be studied. About 280 gigabases of sequencing data and tens of millions of unique TCR sequences were included in an early release covering over 600 HLA-typed donors. The study was designed to test whether signatures of past pathogen exposure could be identified by cataloging public T cell receptors.

The CDR3 contains 17 residues, cysteine and phenylalanine counted. Only the CDR3 region is kept as DNA, spanning 51 bases read in frame from base 1. V is cut by 0 bases and J by 0 bases, and the space between the germline ends is 9 bases. The germline V gene (reference sequence) provides CDR1 SEHNR and CDR2 FQNEAQ. General study outcomes and caveats: According to a later genetic analysis, donors in an Asian-associated ancestry cluster had fewer N-insertions in productive TCRs than the approximately 630-donor mean. The cohort was sequenced for TCR beta chains only, and without alpha or paired-chain data the features that could be detected were limited. In an earlier analysis of approximately 590 of the donors, most TCR beta V segments were observed in productive rearrangements about 87% or about 30% of the time, broadly matching IMGT annotations. Roughly uniform sequencing depth across donors was assumed in presence/absence analyses, although this assumption may not hold. When HLA alleles, especially DR and DQ, strongly co-occurred, TCR associations were difficult to assign to individual alleles. Most TCR sequences were observed very rarely across donors, whereas some public TCRs were present in many individuals. The sequencing pipeline was judged likely to have produced a cluster of highly shared sequence variants as a technical artifact. The classifier was reported to diagnose cytomegalovirus status with high specificity and sensitivity in both the original and validation cohorts. In a later analysis, several top co-occurrence clusters were reported to appear linked to parvovirus B19, influenza, CMV and Epstein-Barr virus. Linkage disequilibrium might explain the correlated functional status among segregating V segments, but an unknown experimental factor could not be ruled out. In vitro tests confirmed that a few of the cytomegalovirus-associated TCR beta chains recognize cytomegalovirus antigens. It was suggested by the authors that the approach could potentially be generalized to other disease states and immunological phenotypes. In a later analysis, HLA-associated TCR beta chains were found to be more clonally expanded and to have lower generation probabilities than equally common non-associated chains. Because HLA typing was unavailable for some donors at each locus, only the typed subset was used in association tests. The study gave a list of about 160 TCR beta chains associated with cytomegalovirus. In a later analysis, the rate of TCR association differed among HLA loci, with DRB1 alleles having the most associated TCRs and HLA-C alleles having the fewest. Most CMV-associated TCR beta chains appeared to be HLA-restricted in a later analysis, and the HLA associations seemed to be driven largely by CMV exposure. V-gene and J-gene trimming of TCR beta chains was associated with a missense DCLRE1C variant in a later genetic analysis, and the association was replicated in an independent cohort. Because the 87-base-pair reads could not distinguish some IMGT-functional V segments, including TRBV6-2 and TRBV6-3, those segments were excluded. Immune exposure information for the cohort was limited to CMV serostatus. A further reported finding was that TCR beta sequences accurately predicted the HLA-A and HLA-B alleles for most subjects in the first cohort. Because counts were too low, more than 15 rarely observed V segments, including chromosome 9 orphons, were left out of the earlier analysis of 587 of the donors. In a later analysis, more than 15,000 TCR beta sequences were associated with specific HLA alleles at a false discovery rate of 0.05.

The library came from the immunoSEQ multiplex PCR assay. For the multiplex PCR, a mixture combining 60 forward primers for TCR Vbeta segments and 13 reverse primers for TCR Jbeta segments was used. The CDR3 region of rearranged TCR beta genes was amplified from genomic DNA by a multiplex PCR assay. On the Illumina HiSeq System, the amplified TCR beta libraries were sequenced as 87-base-pair reads. The study's processing was this. Across the 500 to 750 repertoires, a later analysis counted tens of millions of unique TCR beta chains, approximately 10 million of which were shared by at least two donors. Raw reads were error-corrected and collapsed into unique sequences by a nearest-neighbor algorithm in which closely related sequences were merged to remove PCR and sequencing errors. CDR3 sequences were aligned to IMGT reference sequences to assign V, D and J gene segments. For a sequence to be retained, a match of at least six nucleotides to both a V gene segment and a J gene segment was required. Rearrangements were classified as productive when the CDR3 lacked stop codons and remained in frame with V and J, and all other rearrangements were classified as non-productive. CDR3 was defined according to IMGT convention as the region running from the second conserved V-encoded cysteine to the conserved J-encoded phenylalanine. In an earlier analysis of around 570 of the donors, sequences lacking an unambiguous match to a single V gene segment were excluded. In an earlier analysis of some 590 of the donors, V segments were called functional above 56.7% productive rearrangements and were called segregating when the between-donor standard deviation exceeded 5%. A statistical classification framework was developed to diagnose cytomegalovirus status using the catalog of TCR beta chain sequences. In a later analysis, V and J genes were assigned by comparing TCR nucleotide sequences against IMGT/GENE-DB human TR gene sequences. A later analysis assigned CDR3 sequences and most-parsimonious VDJ recombination scenarios with the TCRdist pipeline. In a later analysis, every TCR beta chain was defined by the combination of its CDR3 amino acid sequence and its V-gene family, and reads without a unique V-gene family were dropped. In a later analysis, 500 to 650 highly shared, low-generation-probability nucleotide sequences were removed to address suspected cross-contamination and a sequencing artifact. In a later analysis, a clonal expansion index for each public chain was calculated from normalized within-repertoire ranks of inferred template counts. A later analysis computed generation probabilities with a VDJ recombination model fitted to out-of-frame rearrangements, and checked the results against IGoR. In a later analysis, hypergeometric tests were used to score TCR-TCR, TCR-HLA and TCR-CMV co-occurrence, with a repertoire-size bias correction applied to TCR pairs. In a later analysis, false discovery rates were estimated by permuting HLA or CMV assignments 20 times. In a later analysis, co-occurring TCRs were grouped using DBSCAN, with TCRdist sequence similarity added in when clustering inside HLA-allele-positive subsets. Repertoires with fewer than 30,000 or more than 120,000 public chains were left out of co-occurrence clustering, as were a handful of repertoires with anomalous nucleotide sharing. What TCRdb holds here is the immuneACCESS table cut down to in-frame rearrangements. Part of the clones is not present; checked against another copy, under half of the missing clones reflect an unresolved V gene, and the others are unexplained. The V and J calls and the clone size are those of that table, but D and trimming were determined from the DNA. The sample includes under 150,000 clones, with 80% observed a single time. The ten top clones hold less than 1.5% of the sample.

The cohort comprised some 680 healthy bone marrow donors. At the time of sampling, every cohort member was nominally healthy, though immune exposures that went unrecorded were likely present. The donor tested CMV seropositive and was one of the 289 seropositive cohort members. A peripheral blood sample was collected from each donor, and TCR beta sequencing was performed on peripheral blood mononuclear cells. Genomic DNA extraction from the blood cell samples was performed with the Qiagen DNeasy Blood Extraction Kit. Turning to this clone: No antigen is known for it. No qualities accompany the bases; no much larger clone lies one base away.

The receptor's source is a male donor in good health and CMV-seropositive. The chain was built from TRBV7-9 and TRBJ2-6, with a weak D call of TRBD1 (6 bases match). Source material: PBMCs. The sequenced DNA is TGTGCCAGCAGCTTAGCAGCGGACAGCTCTGGGGCCAACGTCCTGACTTTC. Translation gives CASSLAADSSGANVLTF.